This TCR beta chain comes out of a study of human T cells and chemical hapten exposure. Across the study: On about 2 cm by about 2 cm of upper inner arm skin, sensitization was performed with 2% DPC. Variation in per-sample TCR yields came mainly from small pooled library volume differences.

Indicated time point: pre-sensitization, week 0. The treatment was: therapeutic diphenylcyclopropenone sensitization with weekly scalp DPC. Samples of blood were obtained prior to the application of each patch test. CDR3 length: 16 residues. V was pared by 0 bases and J by 2 bases, with 11 bases between. Germline V lookup: CDR1 LGHDT, CDR2 YNNKEL (reference sequence). Using its own MiXCR run on the RACE reads, TCRdb lists one record per CDR3 protein. The sample has more than 300,000 distinct CDR3 sequences; roughly 5% are singletons. This clonotype has at least ten counts. The TCR sequence derives from a woman aged 45-65 years with alopecia areata. Some clones in this sample may be carry-over from other donors' samples. Sample: whole blood, taken in connection with sensitization to the hapten diphenylcyclopropenone (DPC). The chain couples TRBV3-1 to TRBJ2-4; D unclear. CDR3 DNA sequence: TGTGCCAGCAGCCAAGAACTGAGAGTGTCCAAAAACATTCAGTACTTC. The encoded protein is CASSQELRVSKNIQYF.